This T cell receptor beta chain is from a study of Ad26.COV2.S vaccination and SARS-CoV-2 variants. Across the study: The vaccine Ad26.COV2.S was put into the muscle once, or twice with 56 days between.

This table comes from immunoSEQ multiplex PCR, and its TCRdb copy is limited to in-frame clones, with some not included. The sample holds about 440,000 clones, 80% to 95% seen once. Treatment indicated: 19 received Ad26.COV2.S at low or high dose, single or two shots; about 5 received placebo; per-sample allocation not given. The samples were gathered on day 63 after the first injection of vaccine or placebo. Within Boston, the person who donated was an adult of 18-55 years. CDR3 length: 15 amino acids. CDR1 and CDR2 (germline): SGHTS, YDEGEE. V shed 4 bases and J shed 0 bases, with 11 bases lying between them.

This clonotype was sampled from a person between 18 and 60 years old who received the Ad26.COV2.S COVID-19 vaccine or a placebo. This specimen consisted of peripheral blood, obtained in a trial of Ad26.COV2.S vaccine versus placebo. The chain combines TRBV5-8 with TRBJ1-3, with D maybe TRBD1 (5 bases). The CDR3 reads CASSPVGTSGNTIYF. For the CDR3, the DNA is TGTGCCAGCAGCCCTGTGGGGACCTCTGGAAACACCATATATTTT.